This TCR beta chain was retrieved from a study of blood T cell repertoires in COVID-19. Study-level information: There were acute and convalescent COVID-19 samples, and they came from the United States, Italy and Spain. PBMCs, B-cell-depleted T cells, or T cells were the source of the cDNA or gDNA that made up the material.

TCRdb's table, derived via immunoSEQ multiplex PCR, lists solely in-frame clones and lacks some. The repertoire holds around 97,000 clones, with about 90% as singletons. Input material: peripheral blood. This sequence originates from a human donor in a cohort sampled during active COVID-19.

CDR3 residues: CASSLGTSPWDTQYF. The DNA of the CDR3 is TGTGCCAGCAGCTTAGGGACTTCGCCATGGGATACGCAGTATTTT. V is TRBV7-6 and J is TRBJ2-3; TRBD2 is a possible D gene (5 bases). Germline V gene sequence: CDR1 SGHVS, CDR2 FNYEAQ. The germline V and J ends were trimmed by 1 base and 6 bases, with 14 bases remaining between them. The CDR3 runs to 15 residues.